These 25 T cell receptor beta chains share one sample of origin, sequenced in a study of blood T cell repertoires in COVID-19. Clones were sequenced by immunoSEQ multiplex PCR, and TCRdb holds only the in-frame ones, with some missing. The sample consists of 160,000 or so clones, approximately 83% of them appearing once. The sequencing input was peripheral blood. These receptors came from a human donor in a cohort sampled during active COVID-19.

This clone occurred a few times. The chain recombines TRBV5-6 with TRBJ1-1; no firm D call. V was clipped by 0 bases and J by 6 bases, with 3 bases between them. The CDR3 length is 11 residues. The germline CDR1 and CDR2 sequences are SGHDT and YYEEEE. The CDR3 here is CASSLGPEAFF. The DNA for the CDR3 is TGTGCCAGCAGCTTGGGGCCTGAAGCTTTCTTT.

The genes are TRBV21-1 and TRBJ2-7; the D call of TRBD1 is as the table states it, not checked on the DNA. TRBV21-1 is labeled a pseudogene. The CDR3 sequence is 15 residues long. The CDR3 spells CASSKAWDRDDEQYF. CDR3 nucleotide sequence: TGTGCCAGCAGCAAAGCGTGGGACAGGGATGACGAGCAGTACTTC.

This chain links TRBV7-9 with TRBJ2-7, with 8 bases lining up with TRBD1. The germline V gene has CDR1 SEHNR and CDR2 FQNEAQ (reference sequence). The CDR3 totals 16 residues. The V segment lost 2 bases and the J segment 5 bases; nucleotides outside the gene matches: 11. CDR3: CASSLPEGQGPHEQYF. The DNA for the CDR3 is TGTGCCAGCAGCTTACCCGAAGGACAGGGTCCACACGAGCAGTACTTC.

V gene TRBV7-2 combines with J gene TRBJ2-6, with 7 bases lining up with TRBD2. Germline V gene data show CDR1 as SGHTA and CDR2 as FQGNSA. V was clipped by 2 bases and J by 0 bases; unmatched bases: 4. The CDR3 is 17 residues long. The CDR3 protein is CASSLRGGSSGANVLTF. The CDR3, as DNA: TGTGCCAGCAGCTTACGGGGCGGGAGCTCTGGGGCCAACGTCCTGACTTTC.

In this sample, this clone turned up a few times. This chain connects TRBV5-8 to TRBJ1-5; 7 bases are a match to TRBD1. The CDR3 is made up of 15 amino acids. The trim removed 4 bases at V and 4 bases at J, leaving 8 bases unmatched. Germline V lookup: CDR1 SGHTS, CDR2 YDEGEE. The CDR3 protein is CASSLDRVLNQPQHF. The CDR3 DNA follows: TGTGCCAGCAGCCTTGACAGGGTCCTTAATCAGCCCCAGCATTTT.

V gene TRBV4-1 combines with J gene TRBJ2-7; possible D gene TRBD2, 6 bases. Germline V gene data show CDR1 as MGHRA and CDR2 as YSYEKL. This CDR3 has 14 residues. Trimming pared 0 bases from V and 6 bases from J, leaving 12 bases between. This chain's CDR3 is CASSQDQWGGEQYF. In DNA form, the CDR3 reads TGCGCCAGCAGCCAAGATCAGTGGGGAGGCGAGCAGTACTTC.

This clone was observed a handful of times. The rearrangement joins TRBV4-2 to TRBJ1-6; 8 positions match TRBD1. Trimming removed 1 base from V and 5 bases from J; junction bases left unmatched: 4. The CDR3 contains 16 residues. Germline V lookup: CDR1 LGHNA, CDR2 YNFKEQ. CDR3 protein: CASSQATGEDNSPLHF. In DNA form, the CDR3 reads TGTGCCAGCAGCCAAGCGACAGGGGAGGATAATTCACCCCTCCACTTT.

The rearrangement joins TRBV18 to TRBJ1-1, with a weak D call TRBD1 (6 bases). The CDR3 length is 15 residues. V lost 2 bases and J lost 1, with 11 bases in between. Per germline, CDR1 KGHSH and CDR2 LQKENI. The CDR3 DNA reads TGTGCCAGCTCACCAGGGGGCGCAGAGAACACTGAAGCTTTCTTT. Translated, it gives CASSPGGAENTEAFF.

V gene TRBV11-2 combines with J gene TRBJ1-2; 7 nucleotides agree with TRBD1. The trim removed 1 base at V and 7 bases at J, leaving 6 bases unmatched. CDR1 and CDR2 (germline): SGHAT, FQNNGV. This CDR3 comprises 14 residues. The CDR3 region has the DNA TGTGCCAGCAGCTTAGTCGACAGGGCCGCTGGCTACACCTTC. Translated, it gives CASSLVDRAAGYTF. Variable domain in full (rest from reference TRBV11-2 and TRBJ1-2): EAGVAQSPRYKIIEKRQSVAFWCNPISGHATLYWYQQILGQGPKLLIQFQNNGVVDDSQLPKDRFSAERLKGVDSTLKIQPAKLEDSAVYLCASSLVDRAAGYTFGSGTRLTVV.

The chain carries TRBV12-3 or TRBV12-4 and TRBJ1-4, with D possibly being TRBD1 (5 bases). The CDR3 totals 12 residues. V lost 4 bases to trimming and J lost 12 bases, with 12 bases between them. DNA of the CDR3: TGTGCCAGCAGTTCAGGCGCGGGGGAACTGTTTTTT. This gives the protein CASSSGAGELFF.

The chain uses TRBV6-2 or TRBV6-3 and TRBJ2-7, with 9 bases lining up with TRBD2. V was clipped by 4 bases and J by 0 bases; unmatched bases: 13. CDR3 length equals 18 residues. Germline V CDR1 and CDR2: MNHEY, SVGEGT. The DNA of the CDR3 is TGTGCCAGCAGTTCTGGGACTAGCAAGGGGTTCGTCTCCTACGAGCAGTACTTC. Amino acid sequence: CASSSGTSKGFVSYEQYF.

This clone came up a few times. CDR3 DNA: TGTGCCAGCAGCAAATACCTGGGAGGGGGGTACGGCTACACCTTC. The encoded protein is CASSKYLGGGYGYTF. The rearrangement links TRBV21-1 to TRBJ1-2. TRBV21-1 constitutes a pseudogene. This CDR3 contains 15 residues.

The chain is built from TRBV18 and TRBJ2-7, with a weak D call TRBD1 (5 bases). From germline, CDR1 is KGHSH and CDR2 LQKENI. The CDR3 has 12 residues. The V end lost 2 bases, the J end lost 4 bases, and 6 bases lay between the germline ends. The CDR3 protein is CASSPRGYEQYF. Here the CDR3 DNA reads TGTGCCAGCTCACCAAGGGGTTACGAGCAGTACTTC.

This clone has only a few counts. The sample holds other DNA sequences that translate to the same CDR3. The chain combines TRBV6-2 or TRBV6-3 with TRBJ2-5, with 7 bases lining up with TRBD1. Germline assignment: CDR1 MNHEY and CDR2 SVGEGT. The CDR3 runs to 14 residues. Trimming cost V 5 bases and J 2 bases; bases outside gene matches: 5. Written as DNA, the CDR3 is TGTGCCAGCAGTAACTGGGACAGTCAAGAGACCCAGTACTTC. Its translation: CASSNWDSQETQYF.

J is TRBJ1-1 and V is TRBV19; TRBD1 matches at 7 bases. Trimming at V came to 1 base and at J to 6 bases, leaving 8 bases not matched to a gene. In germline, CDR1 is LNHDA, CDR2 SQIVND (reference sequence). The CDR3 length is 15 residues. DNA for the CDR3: TGTGCCAGTAGTATAGCCCAGGGGGATGTCGCTGAAGCTTTCTTT. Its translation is CASSIAQGDVAEAFF.

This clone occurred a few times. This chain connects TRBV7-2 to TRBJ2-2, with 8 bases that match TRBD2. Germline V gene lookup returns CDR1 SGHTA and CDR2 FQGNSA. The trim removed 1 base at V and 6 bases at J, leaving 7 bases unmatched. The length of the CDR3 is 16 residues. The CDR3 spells CASSLGASGLPGELFF. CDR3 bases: TGTGCCAGCAGCTTAGGGGCTAGCGGGTTACCCGGGGAGCTGTTTTTT.

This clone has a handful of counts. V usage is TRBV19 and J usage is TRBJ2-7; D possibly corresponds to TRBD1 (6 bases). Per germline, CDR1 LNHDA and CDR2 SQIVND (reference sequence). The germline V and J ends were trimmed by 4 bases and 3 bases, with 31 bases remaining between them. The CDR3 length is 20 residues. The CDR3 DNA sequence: TGTGCCAGTAGTAACTCCAGGGGCCTTGAGGCCAACACTCCCCTCTACGAGCAGTACTTC. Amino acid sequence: CASSNSRGLEANTPLYEQYF.

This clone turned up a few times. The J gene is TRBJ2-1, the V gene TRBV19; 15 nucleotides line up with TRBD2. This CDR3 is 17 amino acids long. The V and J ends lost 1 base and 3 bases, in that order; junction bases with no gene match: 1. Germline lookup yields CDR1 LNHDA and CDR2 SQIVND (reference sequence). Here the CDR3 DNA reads TGTGCCAGTAGTATAGTGGGACTAGCGGGAGGCTACAATGAGCAGTTCTTC. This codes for CASSIVGLAGGYNEQFF.

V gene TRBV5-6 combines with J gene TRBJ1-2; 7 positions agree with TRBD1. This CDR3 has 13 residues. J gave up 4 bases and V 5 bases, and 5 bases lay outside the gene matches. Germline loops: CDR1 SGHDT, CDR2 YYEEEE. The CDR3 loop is CASRRTGSYGYTF. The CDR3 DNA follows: TGTGCCAGCAGACGGACAGGTTCCTATGGCTACACCTTC. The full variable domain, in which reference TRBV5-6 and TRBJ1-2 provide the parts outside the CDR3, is DAGVTQSPTHLIKTRGQQVTLRCSPKSGHDTVSWYQQALGQGPQFIFQYYEEEERQRGNFPDRFSGHQFPNYSSELNVNALLLGDSALYLCASRRTGSYGYTFGSGTRLTVV.

The CDR3 region has the DNA TGTGCCAGCAGCTTCAATACAGGGACCTATGGCTACACCTTC. It yields the protein CASSFNTGTYGYTF. V and J are TRBV7-9 and TRBJ1-2, with a tentative D call TRBD1 (6 bases). Trimming removed 3 bases from V and 4 bases from J, with 12 bases in between. Germline V gene data show CDR1 as SEHNR and CDR2 as FQNEAQ (reference sequence). The CDR3 contains 14 residues.

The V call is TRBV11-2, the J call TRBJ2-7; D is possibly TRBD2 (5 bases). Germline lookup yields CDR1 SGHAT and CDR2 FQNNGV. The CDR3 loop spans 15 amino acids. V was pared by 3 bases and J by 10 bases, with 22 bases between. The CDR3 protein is CASSFGEGTQVRQYF. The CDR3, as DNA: TGTGCCAGCAGCTTTGGAGAGGGTACTCAGGTTAGACAGTACTTC. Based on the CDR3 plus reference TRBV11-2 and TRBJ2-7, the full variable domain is EAGVAQSPRYKIIEKRQSVAFWCNPISGHATLYWYQQILGQGPKLLIQFQNNGVVDDSQLPKDRFSAERLKGVDSTLKIQPAKLEDSAVYLCASSFGEGTQVRQYFGPGTRLTVT.

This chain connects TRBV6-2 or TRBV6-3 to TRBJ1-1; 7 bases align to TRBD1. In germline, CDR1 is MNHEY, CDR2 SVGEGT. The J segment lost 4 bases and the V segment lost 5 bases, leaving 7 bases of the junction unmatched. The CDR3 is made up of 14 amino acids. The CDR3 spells CASSHRQGGTEAFF. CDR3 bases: TGTGCCAGCAGTCACCGGCAGGGGGGCACTGAAGCTTTCTTT.

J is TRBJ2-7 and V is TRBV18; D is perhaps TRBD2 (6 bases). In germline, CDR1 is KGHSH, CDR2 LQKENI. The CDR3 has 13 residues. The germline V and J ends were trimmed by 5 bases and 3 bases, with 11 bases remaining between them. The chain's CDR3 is CASSGGTIYEQYF. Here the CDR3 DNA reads TGTGCCAGCTCAGGCGGGACGATCTACGAGCAGTACTTC.

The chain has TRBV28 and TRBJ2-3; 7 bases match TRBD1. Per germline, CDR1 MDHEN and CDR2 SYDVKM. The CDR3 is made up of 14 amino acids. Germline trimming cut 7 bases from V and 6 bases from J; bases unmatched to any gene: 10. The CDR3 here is CASMRGGAWDTQYF. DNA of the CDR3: TGTGCCAGCATGCGAGGGGGCGCATGGGATACGCAGTATTTT.

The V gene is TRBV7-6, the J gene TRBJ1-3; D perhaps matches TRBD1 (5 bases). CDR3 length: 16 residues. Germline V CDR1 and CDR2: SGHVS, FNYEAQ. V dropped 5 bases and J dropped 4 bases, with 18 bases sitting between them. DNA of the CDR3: TGTGCCAGCAGCGTCGGCGGGGCGCATGGAGGAAACACCATATATTTT. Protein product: CASSVGGAHGGNTIYF.